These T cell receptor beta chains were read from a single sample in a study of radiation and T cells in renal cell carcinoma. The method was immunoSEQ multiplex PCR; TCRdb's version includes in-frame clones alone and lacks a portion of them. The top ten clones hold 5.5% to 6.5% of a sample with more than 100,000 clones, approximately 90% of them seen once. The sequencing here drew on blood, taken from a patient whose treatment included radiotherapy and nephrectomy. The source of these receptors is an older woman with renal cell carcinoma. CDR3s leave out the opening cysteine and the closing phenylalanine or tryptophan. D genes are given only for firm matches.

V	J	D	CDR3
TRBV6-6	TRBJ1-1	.	ASSPLGTRANTEAF
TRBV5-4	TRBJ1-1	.	ASSLTRVAEAF
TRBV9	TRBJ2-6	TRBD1	ASSGRGQGPPGANVLT
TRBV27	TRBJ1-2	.	ASSLGGGYGYT
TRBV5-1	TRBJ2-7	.	ASRASALPRGNSYEQY
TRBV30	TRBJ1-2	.	ALRESGGPSSRYT
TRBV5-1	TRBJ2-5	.	ASSPERGPKETQY
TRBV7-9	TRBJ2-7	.	ASSLGGAVNEQY
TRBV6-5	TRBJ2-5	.	ASSYLRTTKETQY
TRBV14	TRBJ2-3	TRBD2	ASSQEAGPTDTQY
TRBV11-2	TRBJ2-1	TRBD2	ASSLASSGGSYNEQF
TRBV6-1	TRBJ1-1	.	ASSVARGWNTEAF
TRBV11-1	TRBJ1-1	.	ASSLMGLGTEAF
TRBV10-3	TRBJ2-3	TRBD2	AISVRGDTDTQY
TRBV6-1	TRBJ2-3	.	ASSEWVGDPSTDTQY
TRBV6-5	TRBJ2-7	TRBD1	ASSSGTGHSYEQY
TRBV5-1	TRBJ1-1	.	ASSLNQGGTEAF
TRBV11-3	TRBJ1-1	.	ASSLGGVSTEAF
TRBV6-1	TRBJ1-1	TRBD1	ASSGGTGRVRNTEAF
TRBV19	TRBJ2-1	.	ASSIVDNEQF
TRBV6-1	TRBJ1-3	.	ASRPGLSGNTIY
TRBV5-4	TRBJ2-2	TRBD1	ASSLGGTGFTGELF